This T cell receptor beta chain was recovered during a study of control samples from healthy donors and cancer patients. Germline V gene sequence: CDR1 MGHRA, CDR2 YSYEKL. The CDR3 loop spans 17 amino acids. Trimming took off 4 bases at V and 2 bases at J, with 18 bases between the two ends. Produced via immunoSEQ multiplex PCR; TCRdb's table is partial and in-frame only. The repertoire includes approximately 150,000 clones, about 89% of them detected once, and approximately 6.8% sits in the top ten. This TCR was recovered from a man between 18 and 35 years old in good health. The sequenced sample consisted of blood. The gene calls are TRBV4-1 and TRBJ1-5; D unclear. The chain's CDR3 is CASSPIFEGVGNQPQHF. CDR3 DNA: TGCGCCAGCAGCCCAATCTTTGAAGGTGTGGGCAATCAGCCCCAGCATTTT.